This TCR beta chain was recorded in a study of early T cells in non-severe SARS-CoV-2 infection. This clonotype was seen at least ten times. The antigen is undetermined. Study-level findings and limits: Reliance on VDJdb matching favored anti-spike CD8 responses; private and CD4 specificities were missed.

Separate cDNA molecules each had unique molecular identifiers attached to them. Using its own MiXCR run on the 5' RACE reads, TCRdb lists one record per CDR3 protein. Of about 36,000 distinct CDR3 sequences listed, approximately 10% are singletons. Sequenced sample: whole blood. This TCR was sampled from an adult who was a healthcare worker with PCR-confirmed SARS-CoV-2 infection or an uninfected control (not recorded which).

CDR3 in DNA: TGTGCCAGCAGTAGGACACAAGAGACCCAGTACTTC. Its protein is CASSRTQETQYF. The gene calls are TRBV12-3 or TRBV12-4 and TRBJ2-5; TRBD1 is a possible D gene (5 bases). Trimming removed 5 bases from V and 2 bases from J, with 6 bases in between. The CDR3 is 12 residues long.